This T cell receptor (beta chain) was found in a study of T cells after yellow fever vaccination. On this clonotype: Its antigen is currently unknown.

It was through 5'RACE template switching that TCR cDNA was made, with a universal primer site and UMIs added. MiXCR, applied by TCRdb to the 5' RACE reads, yields one record per CDR3 protein. This table holds about 350,000 distinct CDR3 sequences, roughly 8.4% found once. Findings of the study overall: Most primary-vaccination clones recurred post-booster (approximately 95% CD4, around 90% CD8). Of the clonotypes, a small share occurred in both CD4 and CD8 compartments.

Germline assignment: CDR1 SGHDN and CDR2 FVKESK. The V end was cut by 0 bases, the J end by 1 base, with 13 bases between. The CDR3 extends over 16 amino acids. This clonotype originated in a man in his late teens or twenties who received the YFV17D yellow fever vaccine. Sequenced material: PBMCs, taken 45 days after the first yellow fever vaccination. The chain carries TRBV14 and TRBJ2-7; D possibly matches TRBD1 or TRBD2 (5 bases each). The CDR3 loop is CASSQDGAGRSYEQYF. For the CDR3, the DNA is TGTGCCAGCAGCCAAGACGGGGCAGGGAGATCCTACGAGCAGTACTTC.